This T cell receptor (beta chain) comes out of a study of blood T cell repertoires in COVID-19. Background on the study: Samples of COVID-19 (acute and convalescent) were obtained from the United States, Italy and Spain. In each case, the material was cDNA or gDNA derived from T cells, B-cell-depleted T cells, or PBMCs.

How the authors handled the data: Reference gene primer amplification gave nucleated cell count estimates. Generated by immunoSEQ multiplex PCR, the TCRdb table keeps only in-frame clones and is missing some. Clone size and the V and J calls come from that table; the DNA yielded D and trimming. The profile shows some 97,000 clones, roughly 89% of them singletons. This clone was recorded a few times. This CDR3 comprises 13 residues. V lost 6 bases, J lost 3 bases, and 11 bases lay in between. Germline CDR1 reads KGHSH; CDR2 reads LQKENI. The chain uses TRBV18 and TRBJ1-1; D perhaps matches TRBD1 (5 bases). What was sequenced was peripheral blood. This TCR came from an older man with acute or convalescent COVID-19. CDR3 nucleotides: TGTGCCAGCTCCCGGGGGGGGGACACTGAAGCTTTCTTT. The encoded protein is CASSRGGDTEAFF.